This is a list of T cell receptor beta chains from one sample in a study of blood T cell repertoires in COVID-19. Clones were sequenced by immunoSEQ multiplex PCR, and TCRdb holds only the in-frame ones, with some missing. Of around 500,000 clones in the sample, around 87% were seen once. Sequenced input: PBMCs or T cells enriched from blood (not recorded which). Source of these receptors: a woman in her thirties or forties who had recovered from COVID-19. Each CDR3 is given with its conserved first and last residue. A D gene is named only where the DNA matches it firmly. Clone size appears in some rows only: once, few, many, or a class for an expanded clone.

>TRBD2|TRBV27|NA|TRBJ2-2
TGTGCCAGCCGGGCGGTTGGTCGACTAGCGGGAGCCGGGGAGCTGTTTTTT
CASRAVGRLAGAGELFF
>NA|TRBV7-9|NA|TRBJ1-1
TGTGCCAGCAGCTCCCACCCCAGGGTGAGGACTGAAGCTTTCTTT
CASSSHPRVRTEAFF
>TRBD2|TRBV19|NA|TRBJ2-2
TGTGCCAGTAGTCCCGACCCGACTAGCGGAACCCGCACCGGGGAGCTGTTTTTT
CASSPDPTSGTRTGELFF
>NA|TRBV3-1/TRBV3-2|NA|TRBJ1-2
TGTGCCAGCAGCCACGGGGGGAATGGCTACACCTTC
CASSHGGNGYTF
>TRBD2|TRBV7-9|NA|TRBJ2-2
TGTGCCAGCAGCTTGCCCAGCGGGGCCAACACCGGGGAGCTGTTTTTT
CASSLPSGANTGELFF
>NA|TRBV5-1|NA|TRBJ2-3
TGCGCCAGCAGCGCTGGAGGGGCAGATACGCAGTATTTT
CASSAGGADTQYF
>TRBD2|TRBV19|NA|TRBJ2-3
TGTGCCAGTAGTATAGCTGGGCTAGCGGGACGCACAGATACGCAGTATTTT
CASSIAGLAGRTDTQYF
>NA|TRBV19|few|TRBJ1-1
TGTGCCAGTAAACAGGGTTCCCTGAACACTGAAGCTTTCTTT
CASKQGSLNTEAFF
>TRBD1|TRBV15|NA|TRBJ2-7
TGTGCCACCAGCAGAGATCCCCCACCTGCTAATCCCGGGACAGGGGCGAGCTCCTACGAGCAGTACTTC
CATSRDPPPANPGTGASSYEQYF
>TRBD2|TRBV6-5|NA|TRBJ2-7
TGTGCCAGCAGTTCCCAAAGCGGGAGTGGGTACGAGCAGTACTTC
CASSSQSGSGYEQYF